This is a list of T cell receptor beta chains from one sample in a study of regulatory T cells in long-lasting Graves disease. TCRdb analysed the multiplex PCR reads with MiXCR anew, one entry per CDR3 protein. The table has about 440,000 distinct CDR3 sequences, under 15% seen once. These same data were also listed under a study on T cells in Graves' hyperthyroidism and ophthalmopathy.

Sample: peripheral blood mononuclear cells (PBMCs), taken at new diagnosis, from a patient treated with antithyroid drugs. Every receptor here comes from a woman between 25 and 40 years old with Graves disease. The CDR3 runs from the conserved cysteine through the conserved F or W. The D gene is left open where the match is weak.

TRBJ1-2,NA,TRBV12-3/TRBV12-4,CASRGGGLLEFLTTLGYTF
TRBJ2-1,NA,TRBV5-1,CASSFNYHEQFF
TRBJ1-6,NA,TRBV20-1,CSARVQRNSPLHF
TRBJ2-7,TRBD2,TRBV5-1,CASSLSGGSYEQYF
TRBJ1-2,NA,TRBV12-3/TRBV12-4,CASSQTKPGTNYGYTF
TRBJ1-2,NA,TRBV27,CASSRDGANYGYTF
TRBJ2-3,NA,TRBV3-1,CASSPLRSSDTQYF
TRBJ2-7,NA,TRBV19,CASSPEGLFYEQYF
TRBJ2-1,TRBD2,TRBV20-1,CSATASGSSYNEQFF
TRBJ2-5,NA,TRBV20-1,CSASLGGGETQYF
TRBJ2-1,TRBD2,TRBV6-1,CASNPGRGGRSYNEQFF
TRBJ2-1,NA,TRBV18,CASSPPGQGTSSGSPTDEQFF
TRBJ1-6,TRBD1,TRBV27,CASTGGLNSPLHF
TRBJ2-5,TRBD1,TRBV5-1,CASSGTIGQGAGETQYF
TRBJ2-3,NA,TRBV14,CASSQDGTPRTDTQYF
TRBJ2-3,TRBD2,TRBV27,CASSGRVLTGTQYF
TRBJ1-1,TRBD1,TRBV20-1,CSARNTGVNTEAFF
TRBJ2-5,TRBD2,TRBV24-1,CATSGTSGTIGWETQYF
TRBJ2-7,TRBD1,TRBV5-5,CASSSRDRSHEQYF
TRBJ2-3,TRBD1,TRBV10-3,CAISFGQASSTDTQYF
TRBJ2-2,NA,TRBV9,CASSVVSENTGELFF
TRBJ2-7,NA,TRBV5-1,CASSSRTVYYEQYF
TRBJ2-2,NA,TRBV2,CARGNTGELFF
TRBJ2-1,NA,TRBV7-3,CASSLRANSWDPYNEQFF
TRBJ2-7,NA,TRBV11-3,CASSFTIAEQYF
TRBJ2-3,TRBD2,TRBV20-1,CSASRLAASTDTQYF
TRBJ2-3,TRBD2,TRBV29-1,CSVTLAGVTDTQYF
TRBJ2-1,TRBD2,TRBV7-3,CASSLSSGSNEQFF
TRBJ2-3,NA,TRBV29-1,CSPDGPSDTQYF
TRBJ2-7,TRBD2,TRBV11-2,CASSSPGLAGKGLYEQYF
TRBJ2-3,NA,TRBV4-1,CASSQDTFTDTQYF
TRBJ2-1,TRBD2,TRBV5-4,CASSTRTSGAYNEQFF
TRBJ2-1,NA,TRBV30,CAWSVQPNEQFF
TRBJ1-5,NA,TRBV12-3/TRBV12-4,CASRPGDQPQHF
TRBJ2-1,NA,TRBV12-5,CASGLTGHYNEQFF
TRBJ2-1,TRBD2,TRBV28,CASSPYTTPGLARRYNEQFF
TRBJ2-7,TRBD1,TRBV6-2/TRBV6-3,CASSYGDRGTYEQYF
TRBJ2-1,TRBD2,TRBV24-1,CATSESGTSNEQFF